The text below deals with one T cell receptor beta chain. The participants were between 18 and 89 years old and came from about two dozen US areas. Grouping used clinical history reported by participants in a survey and questionnaire. Cohort 3 recovered donors had two negative PCRs, clearance, or symptom resolution. This specimen belongs to a study of blood T cell repertoires in COVID-19. In the study overall: Sites in the United States, Italy and Spain provided acute and convalescent COVID-19 samples.

Measured with immunoSEQ multiplex PCR; TCRdb has only the in-frame clones, and not every one. The sample comprises more than 200,000 clones, around 84% of which are singletons, and 1.5% to 2% rests with the top ten. V dropped 0 bases and J dropped 3 bases, with 12 bases sitting between them. Germline-derived CDR1 and CDR2 are SGHRS and YFSETQ. There are 16 residues in the CDR3. The material sequenced was PBMCs or T cells enriched from blood (not recorded which). The chain links TRBV5-1 to TRBJ2-2; perhaps TRBD1 as D (6 bases). This clonotype originated in a woman in her forties or fifties who had recovered from COVID-19. The CDR3 protein is CASSLESRGDTGELFF. The CDR3 nucleotides read TGCGCCAGCAGCTTGGAGTCCAGGGGTGACACCGGGGAGCTGTTTTTT. The entire variable domain, with the rest obtained from reference TRBV5-1 and TRBJ2-2, is as follows: KAGVTQTPRYLIKTRGQQVTLSCSPISGHRSVSWYQQTPGQGLQFLFEYFSETQRNKGNFPGRFSGRQFSNSRSEMNVSTLELGDSALYLCASSLESRGDTGELFFGEGSRLTVL.